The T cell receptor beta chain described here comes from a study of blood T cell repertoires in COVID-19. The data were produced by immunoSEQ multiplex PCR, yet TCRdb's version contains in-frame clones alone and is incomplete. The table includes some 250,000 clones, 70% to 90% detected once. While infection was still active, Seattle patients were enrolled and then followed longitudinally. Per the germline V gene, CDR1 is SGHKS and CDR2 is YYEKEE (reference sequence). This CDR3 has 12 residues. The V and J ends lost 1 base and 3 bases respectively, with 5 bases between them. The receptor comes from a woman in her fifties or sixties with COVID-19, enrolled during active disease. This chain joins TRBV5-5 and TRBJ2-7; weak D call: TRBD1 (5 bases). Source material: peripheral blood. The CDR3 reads CASSLQGYEQYF. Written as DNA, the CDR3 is TGTGCCAGCAGCTTGCAGGGCTACGAGCAGTACTTC.